What follows are 28 T cell receptor beta chains derived from one specimen sequenced in a study of blood T cells in healthy people across ages. Alongside a J-beta primer mix, a sample-barcoded 5' primer served in a second PCR lasting about 7 to 12 cycles. Via MiXCR, TCRdb re-called the 5' RACE reads, giving one row per CDR3 protein. The sample lists fewer than 2,000,000 distinct CDR3 sequences, 35% to 50% occurring once. The sample comprised blood. The receptors stem from a human donor in good health.

The rearrangement joins TRBV7-2 to TRBJ2-4; D is undetermined. The V gene lost 5 bases and the J gene lost 7 bases, with 18 bases spanning the gap. CDR1 is SGHTA, CDR2 FQGNSA, per germline. The CDR3 length is 15 residues. The CDR3 DNA sequence: TGTGCCAGCAGCCAAACCAAAGTTGGGCACAACATTCAGTACTTC. Protein: CASSQTKVGHNIQYF.

V and J are TRBV4-3 and TRBJ2-2; 7 bases are shared with TRBD1. The V segment lost 3 bases and the J segment 6 bases; nucleotides outside the gene matches: 10. There are 16 residues in the CDR3. CDR1 is LGHNA, CDR2 YSLEER, per germline. The CDR3 nucleotides are TGCGCCAGCAGCCACGGGCGAGGGACAGTTTCCGGGGAGCTGTTTTTT. Translation: CASSHGRGTVSGELFF.

The rearrangement links TRBV6-6 to TRBJ1-1; D possibly corresponds to TRBD1 (5 bases). The germline V gene encodes CDR1 MNHNY and CDR2 SVGAGI (reference sequence). Trimming pared 0 bases from V and 1 base from J, leaving 12 bases between. The CDR3 contains 16 residues. The DNA for the CDR3 is TGTGCCAGCAGTTACTCGAAGGGGCTGGGGAACACTGAAGCTTTCTTT. Amino acid sequence: CASSYSKGLGNTEAFF.

Regarding this clonotype: Relative to the germline gene, one junction end is altered; a read error may explain this. The V and J genes are TRBV29-1 and TRBJ1-4; tentatively, D is TRBD1 (5 bases). The length of the CDR3 is 14 residues. Germline V gene data show CDR1 as SQVTM and CDR2 as ANQGSEA. The CDR3 DNA reads as TGCAGCGTGTGGACTGGGACCTCAAATGAAAAACGGTTTTTT. This encodes CSVWTGTSNEKRFF.

The table lists this clonotype with a count of one. The rearrangement links TRBV24-1 to TRBJ1-5; no clear D gene. This CDR3 has 14 amino acids. The V and J ends lost 2 bases and 1 base respectively, with 5 bases between them. Looked up from germline, CDR1 is KGHDR and CDR2 is SFDVKD. DNA for the CDR3: TGTGCCACCAGTGATTGGAACAGCAATCAGCCCCAGCATTTT. Translation gives CATSDWNSNQPQHF.

This clonotype was counted between two and nine times. The chain uses TRBV29-1 and TRBJ2-7; perhaps TRBD1 as D (6 bases). Germline V gene lookup returns CDR1 SQVTM and CDR2 ANQGSEA. The ends were cut back, 6 bases at V and 1 base at J, with 16 bases in the middle. The CDR3 extends over 14 amino acids. CDR3 protein: CSVARRDTSYEQYF. In DNA, the CDR3 is TGCAGCGTCGCACGCCGGGACACGTCCTACGAGCAGTACTTC.

Remarks on this clonotype: One junction end disagrees with the germline gene, perhaps due to a read error. The V and J genes are TRBV13 and TRBJ2-5; 13 nucleotides match TRBD2. The end of the DNA fits TRBJ2-7 better, so the J call may be wrong. This CDR3 is built from 14 residues. Germline lookup yields CDR1 PRHDT and CDR2 FYEKMQ (reference sequence). CDR3 sequence reads: CASGFGLAGDEQYF. CDR3 bases: TGTGCCAGCGGCTTCGGACTAGCGGGGGACGAGCAGTACTTC.

In DNA form, the CDR3 reads TGTGCCAGCGACCGGACTAACTATGGCTACACCTTC. The encoded protein is CASDRTNYGYTF. The chain is built from TRBV18 and TRBJ1-2; unclear D gene. This CDR3 spans 12 amino acids. Germline V gene sequence: CDR1 KGHSH, CDR2 LQKENI. V lost 8 bases and J 0 bases, leaving 7 bases between the germline ends. The full variable domain, with the rest looked up from reference TRBV18 and TRBJ1-2, is NAGVMQNPRHLVRRRGQEARLRCSPMKGHSHVYWYRQLPEEGLKFMVYLQKENIIDESGMPKERFSAEFPKEGPSILRIQQVVRGDSAAYFCASDRTNYGYTFGSGTRLTVV.

This clonotype has only a few counts. The chain carries TRBV24-1 and TRBJ2-5; D not resolved. The CDR3 is 11 amino acids. Germline V gives CDR1 KGHDR, CDR2 SFDVKD. The V gene lost 3 bases and the J gene lost 4 bases, with 2 bases spanning the gap. CDR3 protein: CATSDIETQYF. CDR3 sequence (DNA): TGTGCCACCAGTGATATAGAGACCCAGTACTTC.

The chain is built from TRBV4-3 and TRBJ1-2; D not resolved. V gave up 0 bases and J gave up 6 bases, with 8 bases separating them. Per germline, CDR1 LGHNA and CDR2 YSLEER. The CDR3 spans 13 residues. The DNA of the CDR3 is TGCGCCAGCAGCCAAGAAGTTAGGGATGGCTACACCTTC. Translated: CASSQEVRDGYTF.

This sequence joins TRBV2 and TRBJ2-2, with 7 bases identical to TRBD1. Germline V gene lookup returns CDR1 SNHLY and CDR2 FYNNEI. Trimming took 6 bases from V and 6 from J; bases not matched to a gene: 7. This CDR3 is 14 amino acids long. The chain's CDR3 is CASRTRQGSGELFF. The CDR3 DNA sequence: TGTGCCAGCAGAACCAGACAGGGTTCCGGGGAGCTGTTTTTT.

The sample holds a few counts of this clonotype. The J gene is TRBJ2-6, the V gene TRBV20-1; 8 bases align to TRBD1. The germline gives CDR1 DFQATT, CDR2 SNEGSKA (reference sequence). The CDR3 length is 19 residues. V was pared by 5 bases and J by 0 bases, with 15 bases of the junction left unmatched. CDR3 region: CSAPWTGLQLISGANVLTF. CDR3 coding DNA: TGCAGTGCTCCCTGGACAGGGCTCCAACTCATCTCTGGGGCCAACGTCCTGACTTTC.

This clonotype showed up just a few times. This chain links TRBV5-1 with TRBJ2-5; 9 bases are a match to TRBD2. Unmatched junction bases numbered 1, after V lost 0 bases and J lost 1 base. This CDR3 spans 15 amino acids. Germline V lookup: CDR1 SGHRS, CDR2 YFSETQ. DNA for the CDR3: TGCGCCAGCAGCTTGGAGCGGGGGGTCCAAGAGACCCAGTACTTC. Residues: CASSLERGVQETQYF.

The chain links TRBV4-1 to TRBJ2-3, with D possibly TRBD1 on 5 matching bases. The V gene's germline CDR1 is MGHRA and CDR2 YSYEKL. CDR3 length: 16 residues. V was clipped by 3 bases and J by 1 base, with 14 bases between them. In DNA form, the CDR3 reads TGCGCCAGCAGCCACCTAGGACATTCACGCACAGATACGCAGTATTTT. Its translation: CASSHLGHSRTDTQYF.

This clonotype was observed a handful of times. The gene calls are TRBV12-3 or TRBV12-4 and TRBJ2-5; the match to TRBD1 covers 9 bases. Trimming removed 6 bases from V and 5 bases from J; junction bases left unmatched: 7. CDR3 length: 14 amino acids. CDR3 bases: TGTGCCAGCAGATACAGGGGGCTCGGGGAGACCCAGTACTTC. It yields the protein CASRYRGLGETQYF.

Worth noting for this clonotype: Being one base from a much bigger clone, this may be a read error. This rearrangement joins TRBV5-1 to TRBJ1-1; 9 nucleotides align to TRBD1. The V gene end was trimmed by 4 bases and the J gene end by 3 bases; junction bases not matched to a gene: 10. Germline V gene data show CDR1 as SGHRS and CDR2 as YFSETQ. The CDR3 sequence is 16 residues long. CDR3 region: CASSPARTGADTEAFF. CDR3 coding DNA: TGCGCCAGCAGCCCAGCCCGGACAGGGGCTGACACTGAAGCTTTCTTT.

This clonotype was detected only a few times. The rearrangement uses TRBV7-3 and TRBJ2-5, with a tentative D call TRBD1 (5 bases). Per germline, CDR1 SGHTA and CDR2 FQGTGA. With 4 bases removed from V and 7 bases from J, the gap between germline ends came to 13 bases. CDR3 length equals 13 residues. CDR3 nucleotides: TGTGCCAGCAGCTCTAGTGGAAGGGGGACCCAGTACTTC. Amino acids: CASSSSGRGTQYF.

This chain connects TRBV13 to TRBJ1-4, with D perhaps matching TRBD1 (6 bases). This CDR3 has 14 amino acids. Germline V lookup: CDR1 PRHDT, CDR2 FYEKMQ (reference sequence). Trimming took off 7 bases at V and 10 bases at J, with 19 bases between the two ends. DNA for the CDR3: TGTGCCAGCAAGGCGACAGGACGTCTCGGAAAACTGTTTTTT. This sequence encodes CASKATGRLGKLFF.

The chain employs TRBV20-1 and TRBJ1-4; no clear D gene. The CDR3 totals 15 residues. V was shortened by 0 bases and J by 8 bases, with 16 bases between the two germline ends. From germline, CDR1 is DFQATT and CDR2 SNEGSKA (reference sequence). The DNA of the CDR3 is TGCAGTGCTAGAGATAGGGTCAGCTGGCGGGAAAAACTGTTTTTT. Its protein product is CSARDRVSWREKLFF.

This clonotype was observed a handful of times. The rearrangement links TRBV7-9 to TRBJ2-4, with D perhaps being TRBD1 or TRBD2 (5 bases each). The V gene lost 5 bases and the J gene lost 0 bases, with 17 bases spanning the gap. The CDR3 contains 17 residues. Germline V gives CDR1 SEHNR, CDR2 FQNEAQ (reference sequence). CDR3 nucleotide sequence: TGTGCCAGCAGCCCCGGGACGTTGGGATTAGCCAAAAACATTCAGTACTTC. Translated, it gives CASSPGTLGLAKNIQYF.

The chain carries TRBV29-1 and TRBJ2-7, with D perhaps matching TRBD1 or TRBD2 (5 bases each). The germline V gene has CDR1 SQVTM and CDR2 ANQGSEA. The length of the CDR3 is 13 residues. Trimming took off 3 bases at V and 2 bases at J, with 11 bases between the two ends. The chain's CDR3 is CSVDKGPPYEQYF. The CDR3 nucleotides read TGCAGCGTTGACAAGGGACCTCCCTACGAGCAGTACTTC.

The rearrangement links TRBV7-2 to TRBJ1-2; 8 nucleotides match TRBD1. Looked up from germline, CDR1 is SGHTA and CDR2 is FQGNSA. CDR3 length equals 18 residues. J was trimmed by 1 base and V by 1 base; bases with no gene match: 11. The CDR3 loop reads CASSLGRGLRKFNYGYTF. CDR3 nucleotide sequence: TGTGCCAGCAGCTTAGGCAGGGGGCTAAGGAAATTTAACTATGGCTACACCTTC.

This chain uses TRBV7-2 with TRBJ2-7; D is possibly TRBD2 (6 bases). The germline V gene has CDR1 SGHTA and CDR2 FQGNSA. The length of the CDR3 is 16 residues. V was trimmed by 4 bases and J by 0 bases, leaving 16 bases between them. The DNA of the CDR3 is TGTGCCAGCAGCTACCATGGGACGGACTACTCCTACGAGCAGTACTTC. It translates to CASSYHGTDYSYEQYF. The variable domain in full, completed from reference TRBV7-2 and TRBJ2-7, reads GAGVSQSPSNKVTEKGKDVELRCDPISGHTALYWYRQSLGQGLEFLIYFQGNSAPDKSGLPSDRFSAERTGGSVSTLTIQRTQQEDSAVYLCASSYHGTDYSYEQYFGPGTRLTVT.

The rearrangement uses TRBV7-2 and TRBJ2-7, with no clear D. Trimming cost V 4 bases and J 7 bases, with 11 bases left between them. CDR3 size: 12 residues. The V gene's germline CDR1 is SGHTA and CDR2 FQGNSA. The DNA of the CDR3 is TGTGCCAGCAGCTCCGGTCGGTGGGAGCAGTACTTC. Translating it yields CASSSGRWEQYF.

The sample holds many counts of this clonotype. This chain connects TRBV29-1 to TRBJ2-7; 11 positions match TRBD1. The V and J ends lost 4 bases and 4 bases, in that order; junction bases with no gene match: 3. Germline CDR1 and CDR2: SQVTM and ANQGSEA. The CDR3 is 13 residues long. The CDR3 spells CSVVGTGGYEQYF. The DNA of the CDR3 is TGCAGCGTTGTGGGGACAGGGGGGTACGAGCAGTACTTC.

The J gene is TRBJ1-4, the V gene TRBV2; 9 nucleotides align to TRBD1. The CDR3 consists of 15 residues. Unmatched junction bases numbered 8, after V lost 5 bases and J lost 7 bases. Germline CDR1 is SNHLY and CDR2 is FYNNEI. This CDR3 reads CASSQGQGRAEKLFF. The CDR3 nucleotides are TGTGCCAGCAGTCAAGGACAGGGGAGAGCTGAAAAACTGTTTTTT.

As concerns this clonotype: The CDR3 ends on some other residue instead of the conserved phenylalanine or tryptophan, so this is likely a read error. V is TRBV9 and J is TRBJ2-3; D remains unclear. V lost 0 bases and J lost 7, with 6 bases in between. The CDR3 length is 12 residues. From germline, CDR1 is SGDLS and CDR2 YYNGEE. The CDR3 DNA sequence: TGTGCCAGCAGCGTAGGCTTCAATACGCAGTATTGT. It encodes CASSVGFNTQYC.

The chain has TRBV6-2 or TRBV6-3 and TRBJ2-3, with D tentatively TRBD2 (6 bases). This CDR3 has 14 amino acids. CDR1 is MNHEY and CDR2 is SVGEGT in the germline V gene. Trimming pared 8 bases from V and 0 bases from J, leaving 12 bases between. The chain's CDR3 is CASCQRVSTDTQYF. CDR3 nucleotide sequence: TGTGCCAGCTGTCAGCGGGTGAGCACAGATACGCAGTATTTT.